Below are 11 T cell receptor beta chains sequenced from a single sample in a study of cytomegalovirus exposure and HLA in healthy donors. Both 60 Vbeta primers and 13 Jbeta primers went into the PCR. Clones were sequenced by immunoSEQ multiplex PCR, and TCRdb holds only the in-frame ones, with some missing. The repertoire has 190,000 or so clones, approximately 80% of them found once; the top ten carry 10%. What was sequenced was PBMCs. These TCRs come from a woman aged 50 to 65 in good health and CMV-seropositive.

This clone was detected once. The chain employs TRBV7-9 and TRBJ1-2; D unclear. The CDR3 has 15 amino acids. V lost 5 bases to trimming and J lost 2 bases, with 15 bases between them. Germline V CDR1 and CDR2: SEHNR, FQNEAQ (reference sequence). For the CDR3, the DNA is TGTGCCAGCAGCGAATCGACAAGGAACAACTATGGCTACACCTTC. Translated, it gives CASSESTRNNYGYTF.

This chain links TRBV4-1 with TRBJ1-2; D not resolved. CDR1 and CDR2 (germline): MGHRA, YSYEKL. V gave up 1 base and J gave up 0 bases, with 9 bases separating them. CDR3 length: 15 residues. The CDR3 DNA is TGCGCCAGCAGCCAAGGGGCAGAAACTAACTATGGCTACACCTTC. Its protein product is CASSQGAETNYGYTF.

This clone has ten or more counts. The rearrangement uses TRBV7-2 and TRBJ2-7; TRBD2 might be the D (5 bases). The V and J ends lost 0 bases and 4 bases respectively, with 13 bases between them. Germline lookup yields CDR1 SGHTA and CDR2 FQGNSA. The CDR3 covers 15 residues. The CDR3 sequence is CASSLAAGLSYEQYF. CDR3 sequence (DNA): TGTGCCAGCAGCTTAGCGGCGGGCCTGTCGTACGAGCAGTACTTC.

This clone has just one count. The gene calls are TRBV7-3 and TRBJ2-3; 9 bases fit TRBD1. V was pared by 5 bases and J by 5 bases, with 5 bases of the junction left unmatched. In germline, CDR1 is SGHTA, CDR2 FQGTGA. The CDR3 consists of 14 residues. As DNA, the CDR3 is TGTGCCAGCAGCCTTGGGACAGGGAAAGATACGCAGTATTTT. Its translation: CASSLGTGKDTQYF.

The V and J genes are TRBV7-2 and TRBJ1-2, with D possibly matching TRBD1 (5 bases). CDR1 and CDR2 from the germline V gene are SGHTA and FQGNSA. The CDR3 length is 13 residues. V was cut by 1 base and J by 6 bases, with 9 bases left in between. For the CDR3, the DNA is TGTGCCAGCAGCTTAGACCCGGGGGATGGCTACACCTTC. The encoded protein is CASSLDPGDGYTF.

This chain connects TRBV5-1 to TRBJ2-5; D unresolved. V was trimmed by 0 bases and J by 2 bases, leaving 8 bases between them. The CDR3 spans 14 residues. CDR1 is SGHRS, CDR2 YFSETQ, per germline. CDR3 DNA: TGCGCCAGCAGCTTGGGAAGCCTTCAAGAGACCCAGTACTTC. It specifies CASSLGSLQETQYF.

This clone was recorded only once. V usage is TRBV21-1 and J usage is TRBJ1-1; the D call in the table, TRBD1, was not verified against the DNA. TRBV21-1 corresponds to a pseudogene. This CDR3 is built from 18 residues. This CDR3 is CASSKGGTGGNMNTEAFF. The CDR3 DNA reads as TGTGCCAGCAGCAAAGGCGGGACAGGGGGCAACATGAACACTGAAGCTTTCTTT.

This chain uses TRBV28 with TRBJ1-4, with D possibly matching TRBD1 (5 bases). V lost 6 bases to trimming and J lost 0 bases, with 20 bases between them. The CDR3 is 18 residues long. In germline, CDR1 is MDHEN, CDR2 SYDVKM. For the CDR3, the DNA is TGTGCCAGCAGCTCAGTGCCAGGGAACAGCCCAACTAATGAAAAACTGTTTTTT. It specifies CASSSVPGNSPTNEKLFF.

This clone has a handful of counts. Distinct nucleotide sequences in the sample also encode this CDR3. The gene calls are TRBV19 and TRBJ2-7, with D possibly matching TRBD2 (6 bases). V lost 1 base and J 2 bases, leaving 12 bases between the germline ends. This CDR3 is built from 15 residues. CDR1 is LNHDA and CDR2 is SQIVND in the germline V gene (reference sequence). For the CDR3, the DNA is TGTGCCAGTAGTATAGGGGCGGGGACCGCCTACGAGCAGTACTTC. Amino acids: CASSIGAGTAYEQYF.

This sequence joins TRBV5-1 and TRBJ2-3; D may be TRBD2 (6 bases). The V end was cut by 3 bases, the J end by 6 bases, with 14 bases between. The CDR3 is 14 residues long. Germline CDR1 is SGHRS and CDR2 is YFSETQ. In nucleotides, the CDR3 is TGCGCCAGCAGCTCGTGGACTACCGGGGATACGCAGTATTTT. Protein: CASSSWTTGDTQYF.

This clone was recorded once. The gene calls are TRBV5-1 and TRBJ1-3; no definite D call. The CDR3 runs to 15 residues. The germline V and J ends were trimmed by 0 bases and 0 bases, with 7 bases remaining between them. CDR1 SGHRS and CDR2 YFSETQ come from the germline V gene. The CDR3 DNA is TGCGCCAGCAGCTTGGGAGTCGACTCTGGAAACACCATATATTTT. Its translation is CASSLGVDSGNTIYF.